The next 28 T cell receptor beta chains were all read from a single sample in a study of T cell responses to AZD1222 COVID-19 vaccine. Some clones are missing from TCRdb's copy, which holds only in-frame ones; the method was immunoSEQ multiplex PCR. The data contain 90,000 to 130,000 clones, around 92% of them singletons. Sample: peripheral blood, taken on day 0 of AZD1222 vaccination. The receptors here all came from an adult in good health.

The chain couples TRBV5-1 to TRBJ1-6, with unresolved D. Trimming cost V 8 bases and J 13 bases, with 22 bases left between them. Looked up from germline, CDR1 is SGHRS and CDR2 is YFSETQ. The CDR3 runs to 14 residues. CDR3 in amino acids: CASRVGPEKEPLHF. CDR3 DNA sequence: TGCGCCAGTCGGGTCGGCCCAGAAAAAGAGCCCCTCCACTTT.

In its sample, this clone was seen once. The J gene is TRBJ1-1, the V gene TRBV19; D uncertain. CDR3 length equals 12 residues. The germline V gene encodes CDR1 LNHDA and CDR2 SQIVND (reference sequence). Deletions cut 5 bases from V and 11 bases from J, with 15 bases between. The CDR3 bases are TGTGCCAGTAGTTTCGCCCGAGATGTGGCTTTCTTT. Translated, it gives CASSFARDVAFF.

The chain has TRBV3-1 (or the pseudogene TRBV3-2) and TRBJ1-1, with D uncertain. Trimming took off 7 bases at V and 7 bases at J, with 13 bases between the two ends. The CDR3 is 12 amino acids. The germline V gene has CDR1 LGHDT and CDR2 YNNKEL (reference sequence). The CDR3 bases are TGTGCCAGCACAACTTCGGCGGGTGAAGCTTTCTTT. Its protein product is CASTTSAGEAFF.

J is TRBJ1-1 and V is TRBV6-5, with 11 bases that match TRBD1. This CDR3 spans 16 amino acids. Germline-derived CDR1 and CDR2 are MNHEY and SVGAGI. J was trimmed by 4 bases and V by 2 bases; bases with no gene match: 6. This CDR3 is CASSYLSGTGGTEAFF. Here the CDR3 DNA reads TGTGCCAGCAGTTACCTATCCGGGACAGGGGGCACTGAAGCTTTCTTT.

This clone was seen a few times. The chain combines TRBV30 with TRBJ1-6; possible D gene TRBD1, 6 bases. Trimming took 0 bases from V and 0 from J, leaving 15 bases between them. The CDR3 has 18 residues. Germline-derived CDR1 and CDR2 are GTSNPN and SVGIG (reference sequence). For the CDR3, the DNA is TGTGCCTGGAGTGTAAGGGGGTATCAGAGCTCCTATAATTCACCCCTCCACTTT. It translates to CAWSVRGYQSSYNSPLHF. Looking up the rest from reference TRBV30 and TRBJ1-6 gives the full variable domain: SQTIHQWPATLVQPVGSPLSLECTVEGTSNPNLYWYRQAAGRGLQLLFYSVGIGQISSEVPQNLSASRPQDRQFILSSKKLLLSDSGFYLCAWSVRGYQSSYNSPLHFGNGTRLTVT.

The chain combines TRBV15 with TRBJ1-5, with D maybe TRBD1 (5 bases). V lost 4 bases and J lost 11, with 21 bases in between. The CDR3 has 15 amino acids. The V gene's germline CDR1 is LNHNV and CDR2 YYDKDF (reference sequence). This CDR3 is CATSIVVGGARTQHF. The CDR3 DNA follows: TGTGCCACCAGCATAGTCGTTGGGGGTGCACGGACCCAGCATTTT.

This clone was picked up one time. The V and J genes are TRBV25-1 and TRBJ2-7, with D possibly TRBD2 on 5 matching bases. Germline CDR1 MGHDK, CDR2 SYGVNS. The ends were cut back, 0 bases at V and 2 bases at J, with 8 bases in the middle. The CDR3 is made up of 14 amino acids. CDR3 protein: CASSEYREPYEQYF. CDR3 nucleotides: TGTGCCAGCAGTGAATATAGGGAGCCCTACGAGCAGTACTTC.

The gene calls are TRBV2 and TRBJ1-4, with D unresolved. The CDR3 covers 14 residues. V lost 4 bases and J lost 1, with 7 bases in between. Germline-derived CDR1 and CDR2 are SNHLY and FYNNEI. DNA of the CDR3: TGTGCCAGCAGTGTAACGGGAACTAATGAAAAACTGTTTTTT. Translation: CASSVTGTNEKLFF.

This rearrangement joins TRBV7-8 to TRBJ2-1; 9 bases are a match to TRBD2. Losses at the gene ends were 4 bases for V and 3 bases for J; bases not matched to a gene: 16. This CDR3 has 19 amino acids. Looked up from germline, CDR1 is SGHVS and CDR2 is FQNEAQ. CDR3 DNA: TGTGCCAGCAGCTGGCACAGGTTAAGCGGGGGGTCAGGCTACAATGAGCAGTTCTTC. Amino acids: CASSWHRLSGGSGYNEQFF.

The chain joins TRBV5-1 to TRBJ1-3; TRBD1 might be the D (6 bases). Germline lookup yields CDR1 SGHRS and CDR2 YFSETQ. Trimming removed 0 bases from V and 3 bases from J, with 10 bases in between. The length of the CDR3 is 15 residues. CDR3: CASSLAGARGNTIYF. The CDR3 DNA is TGCGCCAGCAGCTTGGCGGGGGCGCGTGGAAACACCATATATTTT.

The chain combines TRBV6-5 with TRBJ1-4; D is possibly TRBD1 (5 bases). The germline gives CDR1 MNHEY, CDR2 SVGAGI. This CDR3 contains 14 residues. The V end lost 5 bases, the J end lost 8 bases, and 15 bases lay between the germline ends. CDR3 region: CASSRGLYGEKLFF. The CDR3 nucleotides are TGTGCCAGCAGTCGGGGCCTTTATGGGGAAAAACTGTTTTTT.

The CDR3 DNA sequence: TGTGCCAGCAGTTTAGTGGGGAACACTGAAGCTTTCTTT. Translating gives CASSLVGNTEAFF. The rearrangement links TRBV12-3 or TRBV12-4 to TRBJ1-1; D ambiguous. Trimming removed 1 base from V and 1 base from J, with 4 bases in between. This CDR3 is 13 amino acids long.

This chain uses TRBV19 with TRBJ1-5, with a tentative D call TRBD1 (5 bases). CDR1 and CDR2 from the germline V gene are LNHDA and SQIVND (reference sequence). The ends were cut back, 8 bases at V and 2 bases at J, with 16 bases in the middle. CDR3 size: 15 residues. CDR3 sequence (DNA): TGTGCCAGTCACCCGGGAGGGGCGGGCAATCAGCCCCAGCATTTT. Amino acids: CASHPGGAGNQPQHF. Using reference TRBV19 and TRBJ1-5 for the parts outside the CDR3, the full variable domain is DGGITQSPKYLFRKEGQNVTLSCEQNLNHDAMYWYRQDPGQGLRLIYYSQIVNDFQKGDIAEGYSVSREKKESFPLTVTSAQKNPTAFYLCASHPGGAGNQPQHFGDGTRLSIL.

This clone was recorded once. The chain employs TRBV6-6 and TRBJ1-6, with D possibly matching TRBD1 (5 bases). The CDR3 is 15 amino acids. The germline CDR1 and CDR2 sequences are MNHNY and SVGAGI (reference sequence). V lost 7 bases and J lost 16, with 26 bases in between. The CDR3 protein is CASTYAGTRAVELHF. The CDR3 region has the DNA TGTGCCAGCACCTATGCAGGGACCAGGGCGGTTGAGCTCCACTTT.

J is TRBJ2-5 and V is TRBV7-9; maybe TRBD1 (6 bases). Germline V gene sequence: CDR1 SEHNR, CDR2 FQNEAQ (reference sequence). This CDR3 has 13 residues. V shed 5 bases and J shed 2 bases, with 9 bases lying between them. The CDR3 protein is CASSRGQQETQYF. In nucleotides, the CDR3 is TGTGCCAGCAGCCGAGGACAGCAAGAGACCCAGTACTTC.

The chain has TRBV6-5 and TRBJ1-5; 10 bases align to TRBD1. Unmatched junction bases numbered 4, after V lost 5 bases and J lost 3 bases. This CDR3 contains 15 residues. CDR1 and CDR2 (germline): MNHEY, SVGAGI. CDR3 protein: CASSRTGGDNQPQHF. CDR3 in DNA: TGTGCCAGCAGTAGGACAGGGGGAGACAATCAGCCCCAGCATTTT.

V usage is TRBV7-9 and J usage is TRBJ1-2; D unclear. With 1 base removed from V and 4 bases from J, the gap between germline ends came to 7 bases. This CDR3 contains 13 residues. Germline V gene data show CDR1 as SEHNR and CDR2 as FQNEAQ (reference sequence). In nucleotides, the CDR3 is TGTGCCAGCAGCTTAGGGTCAGGCTATGGCTACACCTTC. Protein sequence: CASSLGSGYGYTF.

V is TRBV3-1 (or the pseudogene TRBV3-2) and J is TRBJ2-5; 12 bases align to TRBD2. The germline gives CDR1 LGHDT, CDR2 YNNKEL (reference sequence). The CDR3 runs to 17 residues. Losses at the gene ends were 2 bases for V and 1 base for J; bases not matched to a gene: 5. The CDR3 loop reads CASSQTTSGGLQETQYF. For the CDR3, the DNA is TGTGCCAGCAGCCAAACCACTAGCGGGGGGCTCCAAGAGACCCAGTACTTC.

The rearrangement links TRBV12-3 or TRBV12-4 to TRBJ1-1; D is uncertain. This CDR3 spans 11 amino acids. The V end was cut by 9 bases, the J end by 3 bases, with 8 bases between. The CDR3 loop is CASSTHTEAFF. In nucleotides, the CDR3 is TGTGCCAGTTCAACACACACTGAAGCTTTCTTT.

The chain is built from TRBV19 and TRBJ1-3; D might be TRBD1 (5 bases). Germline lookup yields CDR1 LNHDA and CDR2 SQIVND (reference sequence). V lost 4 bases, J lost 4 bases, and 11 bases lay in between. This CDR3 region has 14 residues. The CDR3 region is CASSTGGAGNTIYF. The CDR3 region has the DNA TGTGCCAGTAGTACGGGGGGAGCGGGAAACACCATATATTTT. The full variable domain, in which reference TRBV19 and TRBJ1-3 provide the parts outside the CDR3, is DGGITQSPKYLFRKEGQNVTLSCEQNLNHDAMYWYRQDPGQGLRLIYYSQIVNDFQKGDIAEGYSVSREKKESFPLTVTSAQKNPTAFYLCASSTGGAGNTIYFGEGSWLTVV.

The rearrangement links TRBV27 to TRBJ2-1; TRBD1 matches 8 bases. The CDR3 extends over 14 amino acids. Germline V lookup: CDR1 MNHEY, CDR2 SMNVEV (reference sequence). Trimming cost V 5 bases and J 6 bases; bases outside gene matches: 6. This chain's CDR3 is CASSPTGDPNEQFF. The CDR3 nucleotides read TGTGCCAGCAGTCCGACAGGGGACCCCAATGAGCAGTTCTTC.

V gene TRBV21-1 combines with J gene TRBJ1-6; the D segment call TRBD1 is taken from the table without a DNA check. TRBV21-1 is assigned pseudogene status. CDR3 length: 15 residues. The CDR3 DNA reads TGTGCCAGCACCGAGGGACAGGCGTATAATTCACCCCTCCACTTT. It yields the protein CASTEGQAYNSPLHF.

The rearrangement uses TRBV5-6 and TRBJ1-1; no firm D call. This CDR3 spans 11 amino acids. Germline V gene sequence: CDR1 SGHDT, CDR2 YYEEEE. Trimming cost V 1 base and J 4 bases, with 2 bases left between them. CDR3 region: CASSLSTEAFF. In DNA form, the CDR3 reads TGTGCCAGCAGCTTGAGCACTGAAGCTTTCTTT.

As DNA, the CDR3 is TGTGCCAGCAGGAGGGGACAGGGGGAAGCCTACGAGCAGTACTTC. Protein sequence: CASRRGQGEAYEQYF. The chain joins TRBV11-2 to TRBJ2-7; 11 bases match TRBD1. This CDR3 is built from 15 residues. V was pared by 6 bases and J by 2 bases, with 6 bases of the junction left unmatched. CDR1 SGHAT and CDR2 FQNNGV come from the germline V gene.

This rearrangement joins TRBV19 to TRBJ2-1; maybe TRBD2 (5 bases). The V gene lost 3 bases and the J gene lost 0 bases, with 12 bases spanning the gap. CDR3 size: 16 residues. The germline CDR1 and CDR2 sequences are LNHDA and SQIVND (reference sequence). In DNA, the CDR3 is TGTGCCAGTAGTATGGCCAGCGGAGACTCCTACAATGAGCAGTTCTTC. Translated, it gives CASSMASGDSYNEQFF.

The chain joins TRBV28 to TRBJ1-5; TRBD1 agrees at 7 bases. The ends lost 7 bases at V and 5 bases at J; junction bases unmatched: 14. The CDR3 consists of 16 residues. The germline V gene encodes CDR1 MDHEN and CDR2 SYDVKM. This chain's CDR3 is CASIPIIQGGYQPQHF. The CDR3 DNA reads TGTGCCAGCATCCCCATAATCCAGGGGGGATATCAGCCCCAGCATTTT.

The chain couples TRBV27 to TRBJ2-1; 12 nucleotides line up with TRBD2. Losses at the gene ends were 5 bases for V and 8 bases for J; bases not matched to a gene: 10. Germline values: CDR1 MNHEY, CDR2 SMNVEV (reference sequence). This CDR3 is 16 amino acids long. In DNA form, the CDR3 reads TGTGCCAGCAGTGGATTAACTAGCGGGGGGACCTATGAGCAGTTCTTC. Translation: CASSGLTSGGTYEQFF.

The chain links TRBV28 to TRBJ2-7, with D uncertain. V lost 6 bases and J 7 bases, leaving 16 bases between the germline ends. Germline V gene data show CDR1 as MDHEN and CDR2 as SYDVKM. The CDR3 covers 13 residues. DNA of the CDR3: TGTGCCAGCAGGGAGTCTAGATCGGTTGAGCAGTACTTC. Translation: CASRESRSVEQYF.